A single sample gave rise to the 31 T cell receptor beta chains below, sequenced in a study of beta chain features in type 1 diabetes. Overall study results and limits: Within each of all four CD4+ subsets, Type 1 diabetes patients had TCRB CDR3s that were moderately but significantly shorter.

These receptors' antigens are unknown. All of the isolated RNA was reverse transcribed, so expressed TCRB transcripts were sequenced. Repertoires were generated with immunoSEQ multiplex PCR, while TCRdb's copy carries only in-frame clones and drops some. Among under 350,000 clones listed, 14% were seen once. The material sequenced was naive CD4+ T cells from blood. The receptors come from a man aged 30 to 39 with type 1 diabetes.

The genes are TRBV15 and TRBJ2-7; 9 positions agree with TRBD2. Germline V gene sequence: CDR1 LNHNV, CDR2 YYDKDF (reference sequence). The V segment lost 1 base and the J segment 4 bases; nucleotides outside the gene matches: 5. The CDR3 spans 15 residues. CDR3: CATSRGGSGSYEQYF. The CDR3 region has the DNA TGTGCCACCAGCAGAGGCGGTAGCGGGAGTTACGAGCAGTACTTC.

The DNA for the CDR3 is TGTGCCAGCAGCCTTGGGACAGGTAGCAATGAAAAACTGTTTTTT. It specifies CASSLGTGSNEKLFF. The chain is built from TRBV4-2 and TRBJ1-4; 8 bases map to TRBD1. The V gene's germline CDR1 is LGHNA and CDR2 YNFKEQ. After removal of 4 bases from V and 5 bases from J, the junction contained 6 bases not matched to a gene. This CDR3 has 15 amino acids.

This clone showed up just once. The rearrangement joins TRBV5-1 to TRBJ2-3; TRBD2 matches at 15 bases. Germline CDR1 SGHRS, CDR2 YFSETQ. The CDR3 loop spans 18 amino acids. Trimming cost V 1 base and J 2 bases; bases outside gene matches: 5. The CDR3 coding sequence is TGCGCCAGCAGCTTGCTAGGACTAGCGGGAGGGCCCACAGATACGCAGTATTTT. Translated, it gives CASSLLGLAGGPTDTQYF.

The gene calls are TRBV28 and TRBJ2-7; D gene ambiguous. The CDR3 consists of 12 residues. V was clipped by 2 bases and J by 1 base, with 3 bases between them. Germline CDR1 and CDR2: MDHEN and SYDVKM. In nucleotides, the CDR3 is TGTGCCAGCAGTTTAACATCCTACGAGCAGTACTTC. This codes for CASSLTSYEQYF.

The chain couples TRBV2 to TRBJ1-1; D gene uncertain. Trimming shortened V by 1 base and J by 1 base, and 7 bases separated the two germline ends. Germline V lookup: CDR1 SNHLY, CDR2 FYNNEI. This CDR3 has 14 residues. The CDR3 reads CASSEGAGNTEAFF. CDR3 nucleotide sequence: TGTGCCAGCAGTGAAGGGGCCGGGAACACTGAAGCTTTCTTT.

This clone was recorded a few times. This chain uses TRBV28 with TRBJ2-7; TRBD2 matches 8 bases. Germline V gene data show CDR1 as MDHEN and CDR2 as SYDVKM. This CDR3 contains 16 residues. V dropped 2 bases and J dropped 4; count of bases not matched to a gene: 10. CDR3 sequence: CASSLDLAGTGYEQYF. The CDR3, as DNA: TGTGCCAGCAGTTTAGATCTAGCGGGCACAGGGTACGAGCAGTACTTC. Using reference TRBV28 and TRBJ2-7 for the parts outside the CDR3, the full variable domain is DVKVTQSSRYLVKRTGEKVFLECVQDMDHENMFWYRQDPGLGLRLIYFSYDVKMKEKGDIPEGYSVSREKKERFSLILESASTNQTSMYLCASSLDLAGTGYEQYFGPGTRLTVT.

This sequence joins TRBV18 and TRBJ1-5; D remains unclear. CDR3 length equals 13 residues. From germline, CDR1 is KGHSH and CDR2 LQKENI. With 5 bases removed from V and 0 bases from J, the gap between germline ends came to 5 bases. CDR3 amino acids: CASSIHSNQPQHF. The DNA for the CDR3 is TGTGCCAGCTCAATACATAGCAATCAGCCCCAGCATTTT.

This chain connects TRBV25-1 to TRBJ2-5; TRBD2 matches 8 bases. V shed 5 bases, J shed 0 bases, and the junction held 5 bases outside the gene matches. Germline CDR1 reads MGHDK; CDR2 reads SYGVNS. The CDR3 totals 15 residues. The CDR3 sequence: CASSPPGGYQETQYF. In DNA form, the CDR3 reads TGTGCCAGCAGTCCCCCGGGAGGGTACCAAGAGACCCAGTACTTC. The full variable domain, rest sourced from reference TRBV25-1 and TRBJ2-5, is EADIYQTPRYLVIGTGKKITLECSQTMGHDKMYWYQQDPGMELHLIHYSYGVNSTEKGDLSSESTVSRIRTEHFPLTLESARPSHTSQYLCASSPPGGYQETQYFGPGTRLLVL.

This clone has just a few counts. V usage is TRBV6-5 and J usage is TRBJ2-5; 9 bases match TRBD1. V dropped 4 bases and J dropped 3; count of bases not matched to a gene: 3. Germline CDR1 and CDR2: MNHEY and SVGAGI. There are 14 residues in the CDR3. The CDR3 here is CASSLGTGKETQYF. The DNA of the CDR3 is TGTGCCAGCAGTTTGGGGACAGGGAAAGAGACCCAGTACTTC.

The rearrangement joins TRBV7-8 to TRBJ1-5; 7 nucleotides agree with TRBD1. Per germline, CDR1 SGHVS and CDR2 FQNEAQ. J lost 5 bases, V lost 1 base, and 5 bases had no gene match. This CDR3 has 15 residues. The CDR3 sequence is CASSLGQGLYQPQHF. CDR3 nucleotide sequence: TGTGCCAGCAGCTTAGGACAGGGACTTTATCAGCCCCAGCATTTT.

The rearrangement uses TRBV27 and TRBJ2-7; weak D call: TRBD2 (6 bases). The CDR3 is 15 residues long. Per germline, CDR1 MNHEY and CDR2 SMNVEV (reference sequence). Trimming took 6 bases from V and 2 from J, leaving 17 bases between them. CDR3 sequence reads: CASRRARGVTYEQYF. CDR3 DNA sequence: TGTGCCAGCAGGAGGGCGCGCGGGGTGACCTACGAGCAGTACTTC.

This clone was seen a handful of times. This chain links TRBV19 with TRBJ1-1; possible D gene TRBD1, 6 bases. The CDR3 length is 15 residues. The V and J ends lost 5 bases and 5 bases respectively, with 18 bases between them. Germline V gene data show CDR1 as LNHDA and CDR2 as SQIVND (reference sequence). As DNA, the CDR3 is TGTGCCAGTAGTGCCCGCGGGGGCCTGGAGACTGAAGCTTTCTTT. As protein: CASSARGGLETEAFF.

The V gene is TRBV27, the J gene TRBJ1-5, with D uncertain. Trimming pared 5 bases from V and 6 bases from J, leaving 8 bases between. The CDR3 loop spans 12 amino acids. Looked up from germline, CDR1 is MNHEY and CDR2 is SMNVEV (reference sequence). CDR3 sequence reads: CASSLGGQPQHF. In DNA, the CDR3 is TGTGCCAGCAGTCTGGGAGGTCAGCCCCAGCATTTT.

The chain uses TRBV14 and TRBJ2-5; D remains unclear. CDR1 is SGHDN, CDR2 FVKESK, per germline. The ends were cut back, 4 bases at V and 5 bases at J, with 5 bases in the middle. The CDR3 totals 11 residues. DNA for the CDR3: TGTGCCAGCAGCCTATCGGAGACCCAGTACTTC. The encoded protein is CASSLSETQYF.

This clone was seen a handful of times. V and J are TRBV20-1 and TRBJ1-1; weak D call: TRBD1 (5 bases). Germline V gene lookup returns CDR1 DFQATT and CDR2 SNEGSKA (reference sequence). The CDR3 is 11 amino acids. V was trimmed by 8 bases and J by 4 bases, leaving 11 bases between them. Here the CDR3 reads CSPRGGTEAFF. For the CDR3, the DNA is TGCAGTCCACGCGGGGGCACTGAAGCTTTCTTT.

In this sample, this clone turned up a few times. The chain combines TRBV5-1 with TRBJ1-4, with D possibly being TRBD1 (6 bases). This CDR3 region has 13 residues. Trimming pared 4 bases from V and 5 bases from J, leaving 9 bases between. CDR1 is SGHRS and CDR2 is YFSETQ in the germline V gene. The CDR3 DNA is TGCGCCAGCAGCCCGGACAGCAATGAAAAACTGTTTTTT. It yields the protein CASSPDSNEKLFF.

This clone was seen a few times. The chain's CDR3 is CASIDRGITEAFF. As DNA, the CDR3 is TGTGCCAGCATCGACAGGGGGATCACTGAAGCTTTCTTT. The chain is built from TRBV25-1 and TRBJ1-1; 9 nucleotides align to TRBD1. Germline lookup yields CDR1 MGHDK and CDR2 SYGVNS. Unmatched junction bases numbered 4, after V lost 7 bases and J lost 4 bases. The CDR3 has 13 residues.

The CDR3 nucleotides are TGCGCCAGCAGCCATCCTGGGACTAGCGGGAGGGCTTCCTACGAGCAGTACTTC. Amino acids: CASSHPGTSGRASYEQYF. The chain employs TRBV5-1 and TRBJ2-7, with TRBD2 identical over 16 bases. CDR1 and CDR2 from the germline V gene are SGHRS and YFSETQ. This CDR3 spans 18 amino acids. V dropped 4 bases and J dropped 1; count of bases not matched to a gene: 8.

The rearrangement links TRBV7-3 to TRBJ2-7, with D perhaps matching TRBD1 (5 bases). V dropped 4 bases and J dropped 3 bases, with 13 bases sitting between them. The CDR3 is 14 residues long. Germline V gives CDR1 SGHTA, CDR2 FQGTGA. CDR3 in amino acids: CASSSTENYYEQYF. For the CDR3, the DNA is TGTGCCAGCAGCTCGACAGAAAACTACTACGAGCAGTACTTC.

The table lists this clone with a few counts. DNA for the CDR3: TGCAGCGTTTCCGGGACAGGGTCTGGCGGCACCTTC. This sequence encodes CSVSGTGSGGTF. This sequence joins TRBV29-1 and TRBJ1-2, with 9 bases identical to TRBD1. After removal of 5 bases from V and 13 bases from J, the junction contained 11 bases not matched to a gene. CDR1 and CDR2 (germline): SQVTM, ANQGSEA. The CDR3 contains 12 residues. Full variable domain (remainder filled in from reference TRBV29-1 and TRBJ1-2): SAVISQKPSRDICQRGTSLTIQCQVDSQVTMMFWYRQQPGQSLTLIATANQGSEATYESGFVIDKFPISRPNLTFSTLTVSNMSPEDSSIYLCSVSGTGSGGTFGSGTRLTVV.

The rearrangement uses TRBV5-1 and TRBJ2-1; 9 positions match TRBD2. Losses at the gene ends were 7 bases for V and 0 bases for J; bases not matched to a gene: 14. The CDR3 consists of 18 residues. Germline CDR1 SGHRS, CDR2 YFSETQ. Here the CDR3 DNA reads TGCGCCAGCCAAGCGGCGGGAGGGCCTATAGGCTCCTACAATGAGCAGTTCTTC. Amino acid sequence: CASQAAGGPIGSYNEQFF. The whole variable domain, remainder taken from reference TRBV5-1 and TRBJ2-1, is KAGVTQTPRYLIKTRGQQVTLSCSPISGHRSVSWYQQTPGQGLQFLFEYFSETQRNKGNFPGRFSGRQFSNSRSEMNVSTLELGDSALYLCASQAAGGPIGSYNEQFFGPGTRLTVL.

The chain couples TRBV5-1 to TRBJ2-7; maybe TRBD2 (6 bases). This CDR3 comprises 13 residues. Germline V gene data show CDR1 as SGHRS and CDR2 as YFSETQ. V was cut by 5 bases and J by 2 bases, with 11 bases left in between. CDR3 coding DNA: TGCGCCAGCAGTCGGACTACCACCTACGAGCAGTACTTC. It is translated as CASSRTTTYEQYF.

A few counts support this clone. The V call is TRBV4-2, the J call TRBJ2-7; TRBD2 matches at 8 bases. Germline CDR1 LGHNA, CDR2 YNFKEQ. Trimming took 7 bases from V and 0 from J; bases not matched to a gene: 17. The CDR3 is made up of 18 amino acids. CDR3: CASTKGASGSIFSYEQYF. The CDR3 nucleotides read TGTGCCAGCACCAAAGGGGCGAGCGGGAGTATATTCTCCTACGAGCAGTACTTC.

Here the CDR3 DNA reads TGTGCCAGCTCACCGTCATCCGGGAATAGGTACGAGCAGTACTTC. Protein sequence: CASSPSSGNRYEQYF. This rearrangement joins TRBV18 to TRBJ2-7; a weak D match, TRBD2 (5 bases). The CDR3 loop spans 15 amino acids. CDR1 is KGHSH and CDR2 is LQKENI in the germline V gene. V dropped 3 bases and J dropped 4 bases, with 16 bases sitting between them. Looking up the rest from reference TRBV18 and TRBJ2-7 gives the full variable domain: NAGVMQNPRHLVRRRGQEARLRCSPMKGHSHVYWYRQLPEEGLKFMVYLQKENIIDESGMPKERFSAEFPKEGPSILRIQQVVRGDSAAYFCASSPSSGNRYEQYFGPGTRLTVT.

The chain joins TRBV4-3 to TRBJ2-1; a weak D match, TRBD2 (6 bases). Germline-derived CDR1 and CDR2 are LGHNA and YSLEER. This CDR3 is 15 amino acids long. Trimming shortened V by 2 bases and J by 5 bases, and 13 bases separated the two germline ends. The CDR3 region is CASSQRRGENNEQFF. CDR3 DNA: TGCGCCAGCAGCCAAAGGAGGGGAGAAAACAATGAGCAGTTCTTC.

V gene TRBV6-4 combines with J gene TRBJ1-2, with TRBD1 matching over 7 bases. The CDR3 extends over 15 amino acids. Germline V lookup: CDR1 MRHNA, CDR2 SNTAGT. After removal of 8 bases from V and 8 bases from J, the junction contained 17 bases not matched to a gene. DNA for the CDR3: TGTGCCAGCTTTCCCTGGGACAGCCGCCTATGGGGCTACACCTTC. It encodes CASFPWDSRLWGYTF.

The chain links TRBV18 to TRBJ1-1; D is unclear. The germline CDR1 and CDR2 sequences are KGHSH and LQKENI. The CDR3 runs to 16 residues. With 0 bases removed from V and 5 bases from J, the gap between germline ends came to 16 bases. The CDR3 spells CASSPPPSGLMTEAFF. CDR3 nucleotides: TGTGCCAGCTCACCACCGCCGTCCGGGTTGATGACTGAAGCTTTCTTT. The whole variable domain, remainder taken from reference TRBV18 and TRBJ1-1, is NAGVMQNPRHLVRRRGQEARLRCSPMKGHSHVYWYRQLPEEGLKFMVYLQKENIIDESGMPKERFSAEFPKEGPSILRIQQVVRGDSAAYFCASSPPPSGLMTEAFFGQGTRLTVV.

This clone was seen a handful of times. The rearrangement uses TRBV7-2 and TRBJ2-3, with no clear D. The V end lost 4 bases, the J end lost 4 bases, and 15 bases lay between the germline ends. This CDR3 comprises 15 residues. Germline V CDR1 and CDR2: SGHTA, FQGNSA. CDR3 loop: CASSSGSVRADTQYF. CDR3 coding DNA: TGTGCCAGCAGCTCAGGTAGTGTTCGAGCAGATACGCAGTATTTT.

V and J are TRBV4-2 and TRBJ2-7; D uncertain. The germline V gene has CDR1 LGHNA and CDR2 YNFKEQ. The V and J ends lost 0 bases and 2 bases respectively, with 11 bases between them. The CDR3 runs to 15 residues. The CDR3 loop reads CASSQEPNTPYEQYF. In DNA form, the CDR3 reads TGTGCCAGCAGCCAAGAGCCGAACACCCCCTACGAGCAGTACTTC.

This clone turned up a few times. V is TRBV7-3 and J is TRBJ2-4; 7 bases are shared with TRBD2. CDR3 length equals 14 residues. Germline CDR1 and CDR2: SGHTA and FQGTGA. The junction had 6 bases not matched to a gene; V was cut back by 2 bases and J by 8 bases. The CDR3, as DNA: TGTGCCAGCAGCTTAGGTGGCGGGAGCGACATTCAGTACTTC. This codes for CASSLGGGSDIQYF.

This clone was detected only once. The chain joins TRBV28 to TRBJ1-1, with TRBD1 matching 7 bases. Germline values: CDR1 MDHEN, CDR2 SYDVKM. This CDR3 is 13 amino acids long. After removal of 8 bases from V and 0 bases from J, the junction contained 3 bases not matched to a gene. The CDR3 sequence: CASLQGLNTEAFF. For the CDR3, the DNA is TGTGCCAGCCTACAGGGGTTGAACACTGAAGCTTTCTTT.